Included here is one T cell receptor beta chain sequence, with context. Its specificity is not known. The table came from immunoSEQ multiplex PCR; TCRdb's copy has only in-frame clones and leaves some out. This table holds more than 65,000 clones, under 95% found once. These data come from a study of graft-versus-host responses after intestinal transplantation. CDR3 length: 15 residues. J lost 8 bases, V lost 4 bases, and 10 bases had no gene match. Germline V gives CDR1 SNHLY, CDR2 FYNNEI. Findings and caveats of the study: Peak levels of circulating GvH clones tracked with early post-transplant HvG declines.

This rearrangement joins TRBV2 to TRBJ1-4; 7 nucleotides agree with TRBD1. Material: unstimulated CD8+ T cells sorted from spleen or lymph node cells, obtained before transplant. This receptor was obtained from a human donor who was the organ donor for an intestinal transplant. The CDR3 DNA reads TGTGCCAGCAGTGTCGGGACAGTTTTGGAAGAAAAACTGTTTTTT. It specifies CASSVGTVLEEKLFF.